This T cell receptor (beta chain) originates from a study of CD8+CD57+ T cells in acquired aplastic anemia. The TCR beta profiling, which covered VDJ combination and CDR3 sequence, was carried out using genomic DNA as the template. TCRdb ran MiXCR on the reads and lists one entry per CDR3 protein. The sample shows roughly 260,000 distinct CDR3 sequences, around 43% of them seen only once. CD8+CD57+ cell expansion, shown by flow cytometry, had occurred in the patients selected for sequencing. Patients were treatment-naive when blood was sampled. Germline CDR1 and CDR2: MNHEY and SMNVEV (reference sequence). This CDR3 comprises 13 residues. V dropped 3 bases and J dropped 4 bases, with 9 bases sitting between them.

Sample: sorted CD4+, CD8+, or CD8+CD57+ T cells (not recorded which) from PBMCs. V gene TRBV27 combines with J gene TRBJ1-1; D not resolved. This TCR derives from a human donor with aplastic anemia. The CDR3 DNA is TGTGCCAGCAGTTTTAAGATAGGCACTGAAGCTTTCTTT. Translation gives CASSFKIGTEAFF.